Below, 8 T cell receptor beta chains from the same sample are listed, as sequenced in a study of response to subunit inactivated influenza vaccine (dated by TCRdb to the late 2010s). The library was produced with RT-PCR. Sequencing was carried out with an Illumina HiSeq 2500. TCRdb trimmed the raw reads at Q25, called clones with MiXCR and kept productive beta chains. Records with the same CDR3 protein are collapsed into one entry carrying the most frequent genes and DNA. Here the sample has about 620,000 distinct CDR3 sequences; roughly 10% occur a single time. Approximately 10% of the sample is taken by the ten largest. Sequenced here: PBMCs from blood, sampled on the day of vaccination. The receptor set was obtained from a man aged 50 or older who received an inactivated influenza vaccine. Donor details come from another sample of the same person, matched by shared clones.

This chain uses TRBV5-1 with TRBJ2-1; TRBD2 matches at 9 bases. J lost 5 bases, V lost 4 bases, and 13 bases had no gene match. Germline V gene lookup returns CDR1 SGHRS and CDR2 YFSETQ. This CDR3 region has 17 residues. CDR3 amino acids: CASSSSGTSKDNNEQFF. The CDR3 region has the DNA TGCGCCAGCAGCAGTTCAGGGACTAGCAAGGACAACAATGAGCAGTTCTTC.

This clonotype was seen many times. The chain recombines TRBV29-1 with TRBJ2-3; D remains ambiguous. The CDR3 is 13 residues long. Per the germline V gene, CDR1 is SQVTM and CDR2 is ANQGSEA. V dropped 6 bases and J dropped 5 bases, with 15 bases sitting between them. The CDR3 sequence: CSVRPAPLDTQYF. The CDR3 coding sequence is TGCAGCGTACGACCAGCTCCCCTAGATACGCAGTATTTT.

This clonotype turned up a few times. This CDR3 reads CASSLSPSDQGDNEQFF. In DNA form, the CDR3 reads TGCGCCAGCAGCTTGTCGCCCAGCGATCAAGGCGACAATGAGCAGTTCTTC. The genes are TRBV5-1 and TRBJ2-1; D gene uncertain. This CDR3 spans 17 amino acids. V gave up 1 base and J gave up 5 bases, with 19 bases separating them. Germline V gene data show CDR1 as SGHRS and CDR2 as YFSETQ.

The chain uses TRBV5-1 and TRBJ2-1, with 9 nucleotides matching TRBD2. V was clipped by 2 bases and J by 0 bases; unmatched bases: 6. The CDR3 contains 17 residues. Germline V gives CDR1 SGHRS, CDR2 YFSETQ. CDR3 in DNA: TGCGCCAGCAGCTTATCGACTAGCGGATACTCCTACAATGAGCAGTTCTTC. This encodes CASSLSTSGYSYNEQFF.

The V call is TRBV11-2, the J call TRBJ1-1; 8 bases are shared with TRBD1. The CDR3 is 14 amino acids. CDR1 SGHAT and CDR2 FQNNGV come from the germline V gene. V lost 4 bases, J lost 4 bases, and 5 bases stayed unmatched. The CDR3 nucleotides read TGTGCCAGCAGCTCAACCGACAGGGGCACTGAAGCTTTCTTT. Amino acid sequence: CASSSTDRGTEAFF.

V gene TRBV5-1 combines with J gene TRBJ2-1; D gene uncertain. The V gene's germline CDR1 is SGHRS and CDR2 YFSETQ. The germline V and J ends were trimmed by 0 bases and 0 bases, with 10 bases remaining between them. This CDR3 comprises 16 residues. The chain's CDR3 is CASSLGTKSSYNEQFF. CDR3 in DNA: TGCGCCAGCAGCTTGGGGACGAAAAGCTCCTACAATGAGCAGTTCTTC.

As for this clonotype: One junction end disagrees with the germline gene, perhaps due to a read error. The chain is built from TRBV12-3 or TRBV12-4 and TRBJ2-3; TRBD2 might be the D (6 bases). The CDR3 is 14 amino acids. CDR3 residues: CASRSAGPSDKQYF. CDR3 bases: TGTGCCAGCAGATCAGCGGGTCCTTCAGATAAGCAGTATTTT.

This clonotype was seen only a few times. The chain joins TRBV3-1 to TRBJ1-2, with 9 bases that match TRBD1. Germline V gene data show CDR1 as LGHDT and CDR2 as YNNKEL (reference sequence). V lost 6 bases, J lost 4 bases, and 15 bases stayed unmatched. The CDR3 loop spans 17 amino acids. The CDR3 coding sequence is TGTGCCAGCAGTCCCCTAGGGACAGGGACGGAGGGCTATGGCTACACCTTC. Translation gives CASSPLGTGTEGYGYTF.